These T cell receptor beta chains were read from a single sample in a study of T cell responses to AZD1222 COVID-19 vaccine. Sequencing was performed with immunoSEQ multiplex PCR; in TCRdb, only in-frame clones are kept and a portion is missing. The sample consists of about 270,000 clones, 90% to 95% of them appearing once. The source material was peripheral blood, sampled 28 days after the second AZD1222 dose. The source is an adult who received the AZD1222 COVID-19 vaccine. CDR3s include the opening cysteine and the closing phenylalanine or tryptophan. D genes are given only for firm matches.

d_call v_call cdr3_aa
. TRBV15 CATSHGSGNTIYF
. TRBV7-9 CASSLGARENTEAFF
. TRBV7-9 CASSWGNQPQHF
TRBD1 TRBV25-1 CASSDPKGQNNYGYTF
. TRBV7-9 CASSSPGGYSTDTQYF
. TRBV14 CASTRQESDQPQHF
. TRBV4-3 CASSHLTTDDGKLFF
TRBD2 TRBV9 CASSARLAGGYNEQFF
TRBD1 TRBV9 CASSAGQGANSPLHF
. TRBV19 CASSIEAGELFF